The clone carrying this T cell receptor (beta chain) appeared a few times. Its specificity is unknown. J was trimmed by 0 bases and V by 0 bases; bases with no gene match: 3. This CDR3 comprises 17 residues. Germline V CDR1 and CDR2: MGHRA, YSYEKL. The data originate from a study of beta chain features in type 1 diabetes. Overall study: Similarity in age, gender and cell yields was seen between patients and healthy donors. Study outcomes and limitations: Naive, central memory and Treg TCRB repertoires appeared more alike in patients than in healthy donors.

Isolated RNA was reverse transcribed in full, so expressed TCRB transcripts were sequenced. The protocol was immunoSEQ multiplex PCR, while the TCRdb copy is restricted to in-frame clones and leaves out a portion. The sample yields 250,000 to 400,000 clones, approximately 15% seen once. Sorted populations were all over 95% pure. The rearrangement joins TRBV4-1 to TRBJ1-3; 9 bases are a match to TRBD1. The TCR comes from a man aged 30 to 45 in good health. The specimen sequenced was central memory CD4+ T cells from blood. CDR3 sequence: CASSQEPQGASGNTIYF. DNA for the CDR3: TGCGCCAGCAGCCAAGAGCCACAGGGGGCCTCTGGAAACACCATATATTTT.